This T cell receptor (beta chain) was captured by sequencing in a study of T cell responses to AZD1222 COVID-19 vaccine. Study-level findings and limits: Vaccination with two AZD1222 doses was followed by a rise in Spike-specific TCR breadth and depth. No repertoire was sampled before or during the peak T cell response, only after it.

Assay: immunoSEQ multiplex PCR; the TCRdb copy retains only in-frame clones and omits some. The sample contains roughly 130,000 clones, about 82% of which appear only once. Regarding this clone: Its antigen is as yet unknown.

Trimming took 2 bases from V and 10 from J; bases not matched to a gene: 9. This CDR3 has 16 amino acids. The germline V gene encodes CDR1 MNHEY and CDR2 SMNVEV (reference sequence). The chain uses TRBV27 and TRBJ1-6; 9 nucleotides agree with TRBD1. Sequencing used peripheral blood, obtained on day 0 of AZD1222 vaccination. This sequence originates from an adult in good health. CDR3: CASSLTGTGIKSPLHF. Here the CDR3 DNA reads TGTGCCAGCAGTTTAACCGGGACAGGGATAAAATCACCCCTCCACTTT.